The subject of this entry is one TCR beta chain. The data were produced by immunoSEQ multiplex PCR, yet TCRdb's version contains in-frame clones alone and is incomplete. The data show 17,000 or so clones, 91% seen once. This sample was taken from a study of blood T cell repertoires in COVID-19. The germline CDR1 and CDR2 sequences are SEHNR and FQNEAQ (reference sequence). The germline V and J ends were trimmed by 6 bases and 2 bases, with 14 bases remaining between them. The CDR3 loop spans 15 amino acids. The V gene is TRBV7-9, the J gene TRBJ1-3; D perhaps matches TRBD1 (6 bases). The specimen sequenced was peripheral blood. The receptor's source is a human donor in a cohort sampled during active COVID-19. The CDR3, as DNA: TGTGCCAGCAGTCGTATACAGGGCCCTGGAAACACCATATATTTT. It codes for CASSRIQGPGNTIYF.